A single sample gave rise to the 26 T cell receptor beta chains below, sequenced in a study of cytomegalovirus exposure and HLA in healthy donors. With 60 Vbeta and 13 Jbeta primers, the PCR was carried out. Using immunoSEQ multiplex PCR, the repertoire was profiled, and TCRdb retains in-frame clones only, with some absent. The sample has more than 95,000 clones, 81% seen once. Input material: PBMCs. These receptor sequences come from a man younger than 35 in good health and CMV-seropositive.

The chain couples TRBV5-5 to TRBJ2-7, with D possibly TRBD1 on 5 matching bases. Germline V gives CDR1 SGHKS, CDR2 YYEKEE (reference sequence). This CDR3 spans 16 amino acids. V lost 3 bases and J lost 7, with 23 bases in between. The CDR3 DNA sequence: TGTGCCAGCAGCTGGATGCTCCCAGGGCCACAAGGGGAGCAGTACTTC. It yields the protein CASSWMLPGPQGEQYF.

This chain uses TRBV9 with TRBJ1-4; a weak D match, TRBD1 (5 bases). V dropped 0 bases and J dropped 3 bases, with 15 bases sitting between them. The CDR3 totals 17 residues. CDR1 is SGDLS, CDR2 YYNGEE, per germline. CDR3 DNA: TGTGCCAGCAGCGTAGGTTGGACGCAGGGTGCTAATGAAAAACTGTTTTTT. This encodes CASSVGWTQGANEKLFF.

CDR3 protein: CASSLTPGADTQYF. CDR3 DNA sequence: TGTGCCAGCAGCTTAACACCGGGAGCAGATACGCAGTATTTT. The chain recombines TRBV7-2 with TRBJ2-3; the D gene is possibly TRBD2 (6 bases). The CDR3 spans 14 residues. Looked up from germline, CDR1 is SGHTA and CDR2 is FQGNSA. V lost 2 bases and J 4 bases, leaving 10 bases between the germline ends. The entire variable domain, with the rest obtained from reference TRBV7-2 and TRBJ2-3, is as follows: GAGVSQSPSNKVTEKGKDVELRCDPISGHTALYWYRQSLGQGLEFLIYFQGNSAPDKSGLPSDRFSAERTGGSVSTLTIQRTQQEDSAVYLCASSLTPGADTQYFGPGTRLTVL.

The rearrangement joins TRBV4-1 to TRBJ2-2, with D perhaps matching TRBD1 (6 bases). Germline CDR1 is MGHRA and CDR2 is YSYEKL. V was trimmed by 3 bases and J by 0 bases, leaving 26 bases between them. This CDR3 contains 21 residues. CDR3 DNA: TGCGCCAGCAGCCATCTAACCGTACCGTTCCGGGACAAGGCGAACACCGGGGAGCTGTTTTTT. This codes for CASSHLTVPFRDKANTGELFF.

This clone has only one observation. The gene calls are TRBV7-2 and TRBJ2-3; possibly TRBD2 for D (5 bases). V was shortened by 5 bases and J by 0 bases, with 9 bases between the two germline ends. This CDR3 contains 14 residues. Germline values: CDR1 SGHTA, CDR2 FQGNSA. In DNA form, the CDR3 reads TGTGCCAGCAGCGAGGGTTCCAGCACAGATACGCAGTATTTT. Translated: CASSEGSSTDTQYF.

This chain joins TRBV9 and TRBJ2-2, with 8 bases lining up with TRBD2. Germline V CDR1 and CDR2: SGDLS, YYNGEE. The length of the CDR3 is 16 residues. V was pared by 4 bases and J by 3 bases, with 8 bases of the junction left unmatched. The CDR3 region is CASSTGTRQDTGELFF. The CDR3 region has the DNA TGTGCCAGCAGCACCGGGACTAGGCAGGACACCGGGGAGCTGTTTTTT.

CDR3 nucleotide sequence: TGTGCCAGCAGTTATGGGCAGGGGACAGATACGCAGTATTTT. Translated, it gives CASSYGQGTDTQYF. The J gene is TRBJ2-3, the V gene TRBV6-5; D is perhaps TRBD1 (6 bases). The germline V gene has CDR1 MNHEY and CDR2 SVGAGI. V was trimmed by 3 bases and J by 3 bases, leaving 10 bases between them. The CDR3 sequence is 14 residues long.

This clone is a singleton in its sample. This chain connects TRBV29-1 to TRBJ1-4, with D possibly TRBD1 on 6 matching bases. The V gene lost 6 bases and the J gene lost 7 bases, with 15 bases spanning the gap. The CDR3 totals 13 residues. The germline CDR1 and CDR2 sequences are SQVTM and ANQGSEA. The CDR3 loop is CSVPGTSGEKLFF. CDR3 coding DNA: TGCAGCGTCCCCGGGACATCGGGTGAAAAACTGTTTTTT.

The chain joins TRBV30 to TRBJ1-1; 8 bases are a match to TRBD1. After removal of 2 bases from V and 6 bases from J, the junction contained 5 bases not matched to a gene. This CDR3 has 13 residues. Germline V gives CDR1 GTSNPN, CDR2 SVGIG (reference sequence). In DNA form, the CDR3 reads TGTGCCTGGAGTCCCCAGGGGGCGGCTGAAGCTTTCTTT. Translated, it gives CAWSPQGAAEAFF.

V gene TRBV9 combines with J gene TRBJ1-4; D is undetermined. This CDR3 comprises 15 residues. V was shortened by 0 bases and J by 0 bases, with 6 bases between the two germline ends. Germline CDR1 is SGDLS and CDR2 is YYNGEE. This CDR3 reads CASSVESTTNEKLFF. DNA of the CDR3: TGTGCCAGCAGCGTAGAATCTACAACTAATGAAAAACTGTTTTTT.

This clone was seen only once. The V call is TRBV5-5, the J call TRBJ2-7, with 8 bases identical to TRBD2. J was trimmed by 2 bases and V by 4 bases; bases with no gene match: 5. Germline V gene data show CDR1 as SGHKS and CDR2 as YYEKEE (reference sequence). The CDR3 length is 14 residues. CDR3 sequence (DNA): TGTGCCAGCAGCCCGGGACTAGTTGCCTACGAGCAGTACTTC. It yields the protein CASSPGLVAYEQYF.

The chain recombines TRBV19 with TRBJ2-3; D is unclear. The CDR3 runs to 14 residues. Germline CDR1 reads LNHDA; CDR2 reads SQIVND (reference sequence). The V gene lost 2 bases and the J gene lost 2 bases, with 8 bases spanning the gap. The CDR3 region is CASSITGHTDTQYF. CDR3 sequence (DNA): TGTGCCAGTAGTATAACGGGTCACACAGATACGCAGTATTTT. Filled out from reference TRBV19 and TRBJ2-3, the complete variable domain reads DGGITQSPKYLFRKEGQNVTLSCEQNLNHDAMYWYRQDPGQGLRLIYYSQIVNDFQKGDIAEGYSVSREKKESFPLTVTSAQKNPTAFYLCASSITGHTDTQYFGPGTRLTVL.

V usage is TRBV11-2 and J usage is TRBJ2-7; D is possibly TRBD1 (6 bases). Trimming took 6 bases from V and 8 from J, leaving 20 bases between them. Germline loops: CDR1 SGHAT, CDR2 FQNNGV. The CDR3 runs 14 residues. DNA for the CDR3: TGTGCCAGCAGTTCACAGGGATTACATCTCAAGCAGTACTTC. It is translated as CASSSQGLHLKQYF.

This chain uses TRBV30 with TRBJ1-1; D is undetermined. Between the trimmed V and J ends, which lost 4 bases and 2 bases, there was a span of 8 bases. CDR3 length: 12 amino acids. Germline loops: CDR1 GTSNPN, CDR2 SVGIG (reference sequence). The DNA of the CDR3 is TGTGCCTGGAACCGAGTTAACACTGAAGCTTTCTTT. This codes for CAWNRVNTEAFF.

The J gene is TRBJ1-6, the V gene TRBV7-9; 7 positions agree with TRBD1. This CDR3 is 15 amino acids long. The germline V gene encodes CDR1 SEHNR and CDR2 FQNEAQ (reference sequence). The junction had 5 bases not matched to a gene; V was cut back by 1 base and J by 8 bases. CDR3 residues: CASSLVAQGDSPLHF. Written as DNA, the CDR3 is TGTGCCAGCAGCTTAGTGGCGCAGGGGGATTCACCCCTCCACTTT.

This clone has just a few counts. The genes are TRBV29-1 and TRBJ2-7, with a possible D match to TRBD2 (7 bases). V lost 6 bases, J lost 1 base, and 16 bases lay in between. Germline V gives CDR1 SQVTM, CDR2 ANQGSEA. CDR3 length: 14 residues. Written as DNA, the CDR3 is TGCAGCGTCCGGAAGGGGGGGGCATCCTACGAGCAGTACTTC. The encoded protein is CSVRKGGASYEQYF.

V is TRBV19 and J is TRBJ2-7; tentatively, D is TRBD1 (6 bases). Per germline, CDR1 LNHDA and CDR2 SQIVND (reference sequence). This CDR3 has 13 residues. Trimming left V 3 bases short and J 3 bases short, with 9 bases between. CDR3 sequence: CASSIVQGYEQYF. The CDR3 DNA follows: TGTGCCAGTAGTATTGTACAGGGCTACGAGCAGTACTTC.

Notes on this clone: Compared with germline, one end of the junction differs, possibly owing to a read error. The genes are TRBV6-5 and TRBJ1-1; weak D call: TRBD1 (6 bases). The CDR3 is made up of 11 amino acids. CDR1 MNHEY and CDR2 SVGAGI come from the germline V gene. Here the CDR3 DNA reads TGTGCCAGCAGTTTTCAGGGGTCCCTCCATTTT. Translated: CASSFQGSLHF.

This chain connects TRBV7-6 to TRBJ2-7, with D tentatively TRBD1 (6 bases). V was clipped by 0 bases and J by 6 bases, with 12 bases between them. Looked up from germline, CDR1 is SGHVS and CDR2 is FNYEAQ. This CDR3 has 14 residues. The CDR3 nucleotides read TGTGCCAGCAGCTTAGCGGGGGCTTTGGGCGAGCAGTACTTC. Protein product: CASSLAGALGEQYF.

The chain is built from TRBV27 and TRBJ2-5; D perhaps matches TRBD1 (6 bases). Germline V gives CDR1 MNHEY, CDR2 SMNVEV (reference sequence). CDR3 length: 15 amino acids. V shed 4 bases and J shed 5 bases, with 17 bases lying between them. The CDR3 coding sequence is TGTGCCAGCAGTTCAACGGACAGCCAATCGGAGACCCAGTACTTC. Translating it yields CASSSTDSQSETQYF.

The rearrangement uses TRBV7-9 and TRBJ2-7; no definite D call. V was clipped by 10 bases and J by 2 bases, with 15 bases between them. CDR1 and CDR2 (germline): SEHNR, FQNEAQ (reference sequence). The CDR3 totals 13 residues. The CDR3 region has the DNA TGTGCCACCCGAGAACTTCCAACCTACGAGCAGTACTTC. Protein: CATRELPTYEQYF.

The rearrangement links TRBV12-5 to TRBJ2-3, with TRBD1 matching 7 bases. Germline CDR1 reads LGHNT; CDR2 reads FRNRAP. With V trimmed by 6 bases and J by 4 bases, 13 bases remained unmatched. The CDR3 is made up of 16 amino acids. The CDR3 loop reads CASGQYRGSSPDTQYF. CDR3 coding DNA: TGTGCTAGTGGGCAGTACAGGGGCTCGAGCCCAGATACGCAGTATTTT.

The rearrangement joins TRBV19 to TRBJ1-3; D possibly corresponds to TRBD1 (6 bases). The CDR3 has 16 amino acids. V lost 3 bases to trimming and J lost 2 bases, with 14 bases between them. Germline V lookup: CDR1 LNHDA, CDR2 SQIVND (reference sequence). CDR3 sequence: CASSIRSRTAGNTIYF. The CDR3 DNA follows: TGTGCCAGTAGTATTCGGTCTAGGACAGCTGGAAACACCATATATTTT.

The rearrangement joins TRBV5-1 to TRBJ2-5; TRBD1 matches 9 bases. The length of the CDR3 is 15 residues. The germline V gene encodes CDR1 SGHRS and CDR2 YFSETQ. Trimming cost V 0 bases and J 5 bases; bases outside gene matches: 5. CDR3 region: CASSLAGTGRETQYF. For the CDR3, the DNA is TGCGCCAGCAGCTTGGCCGGGACAGGGAGGGAGACCCAGTACTTC.

The chain employs TRBV10-1 and TRBJ2-2, with 9 bases identical to TRBD1. From germline, CDR1 is WNHNN and CDR2 SYGVQD (reference sequence). The CDR3 covers 15 residues. The ends lost 6 bases at V and 5 bases at J; junction bases unmatched: 7. This CDR3 is CASRVDRGETGELFF. The CDR3 bases are TGCGCCAGCAGGGTGGACAGGGGTGAGACCGGGGAGCTGTTTTTT.

With respect to this clone: Other DNA sequences in the same sample also yield this CDR3. V usage is TRBV19 and J usage is TRBJ2-7; 7 positions match TRBD1. The trim removed 9 bases at V and 3 bases at J, leaving 8 bases unmatched. Per the germline V gene, CDR1 is LNHDA and CDR2 is SQIVND (reference sequence). The CDR3 spans 13 residues. The CDR3: CASSIGTDYEQYF. The CDR3 region has the DNA TGTGCCAGCTCCATTGGGACAGACTACGAGCAGTACTTC.